The text below deals with one TCR beta chain. Profiled with immunoSEQ multiplex PCR; TCRdb holds only in-frame clones, not every one. Of 640,000 or so clones detected, about 89% appear once; the ten largest clones hold over 0.008%. The V gene lost 7 bases and the J gene lost 0 bases, with 14 bases spanning the gap. Germline lookup yields CDR1 SQVTM and CDR2 ANQGSEA. CDR3 length equals 14 residues. The data stem from a study of shared T cell receptors in the human thymus. These records were also assigned to another study, of human thymus T cells. As that study records: Surgeons resected thymus tissue during corrective heart surgery. Blood and thymic repertoires both appeared biased in V and J gene usage. Thymic repertoires overlap heavily among unrelated individuals, related research has reported.

The chain links TRBV29-1 to TRBJ2-3; maybe TRBD2 (5 bases). The specimen was thymocytes. The TCR sequence derives from a boy less than two years old with a congenital heart defect. The CDR3 region is CSAGIRTSTDTQYF. As DNA, the CDR3 is TGCAGCGCAGGAATCAGGACTAGCACAGATACGCAGTATTTT.